This is a list of T cell receptor beta chains from one sample in a study of blood T cell repertoires in COVID-19. Repertoires were generated with immunoSEQ multiplex PCR, while TCRdb's copy carries only in-frame clones and drops some. Of some 78,000 clones listed, roughly 87% were seen once; the top ten hold approximately 4.9%. What was sequenced was peripheral blood. These receptors all stem from a woman older than 75 with active or convalescent COVID-19. The CDR3 runs from the conserved cysteine through the conserved F or W. A D gene is named only where the DNA matches it firmly.

j_call cdr3_length v_call d_call cdr3_aa
TRBJ1-2 16 TRBV29-1 TRBD1 CSVARWGQGVTYGYTF
TRBJ1-1 16 TRBV12-5 TRBD1 CASGLRQGSLNTEAFF
TRBJ1-1 15 TRBV7-9 TRBD1 CASSPGDRTNTEAFF
TRBJ1-1 14 TRBV30 TRBD1 CAWLTGALDTEAFF
TRBJ2-5 15 TRBV7-2 TRBD1 CASSLRTGSMETQYF
TRBJ2-1 15 TRBV28 TRBD2 CASSFSLGGIGEQFF
TRBJ2-3 14 TRBV19 NA CASSVTWWADTQYF
TRBJ2-3 14 TRBV7-2 TRBD1 CASSVDRAPDTQYF
TRBJ2-3 15 TRBV7-7 TRBD2 CASSSGLAVTDTQYF
TRBJ1-3 14 TRBV7-9 NA CASSLGSSGNTIYF
TRBJ1-4 16 TRBV28 TRBD1 CASSSPGQGAGEKLFF
TRBJ1-6 14 TRBV15 TRBD1 CATSSGSGGSPLHF
TRBJ2-1 16 TRBV9 TRBD1 CASSVAWGQGQNEQFF
TRBJ2-5 16 TRBV28 TRBD1 CASSSPRGPNQETQYF
TRBJ2-5 14 TRBV2 TRBD1 CASSADRAQETQYF
TRBJ2-3 15 TRBV4-3 NA CASSQEGRGPDTQYF
TRBJ2-2 13 TRBV3-1/TRBV3-2 NA CASSQLATGELFF
TRBJ2-7 15 TRBV11-2 TRBD1 CASSLGQGNLYEQYF
TRBJ2-7 14 TRBV7-2 NA CASSLAEQGYEQYF
TRBJ1-6 12 TRBV14 NA CASSQVSGPLHF
TRBJ1-6 14 TRBV5-6 NA CASSLIQVYSPLHF
TRBJ1-5 14 TRBV28 TRBD1 CASLDRGSNQPQHF
TRBJ1-2 16 TRBV5-4 NA CASSPTTAVAPNGYTF
TRBJ2-5 19 TRBV5-1 TRBD2 CASSLGASGRALSQETQYF
TRBJ2-7 14 TRBV3-1/TRBV3-2 TRBD2 CASSPLAASYEQYF
TRBJ2-1 15 TRBV6-5 TRBD1 CASRPDRVIHNEQFF
TRBJ2-4 15 TRBV19 TRBD2 CASRAGGRAKNIQYF
TRBJ1-4 13 TRBV6-2/TRBV6-3 NA CASSRREHEKLFF
TRBJ1-1 14 TRBV7-2 NA CASSLFPGNTEAFF
TRBJ2-7 15 TRBV7-2 NA CASSPGQSSPYEQYF
TRBJ2-7 12 TRBV5-6 NA CASSFRSYEQYF
TRBJ2-7 14 TRBV9 NA CASSSQGQSGEQYF
TRBJ2-4 14 TRBV2 NA CASRADRAKNIQYF
TRBJ2-5 11 TRBV6-5 NA CASETRETQYF
TRBJ1-5 15 TRBV28 NA CASWRVTLGNQPQHF
TRBJ2-4 12 TRBV28 NA CASSPGENIQYF
TRBJ2-7 15 TRBV4-3 TRBD2 CASSLFNGGSAEQYF
TRBJ2-3 14 TRBV2 TRBD2 CASSVRGGHDTQYF
TRBJ1-2 14 TRBV7-8 NA CASSLVPEDSPYTF
TRBJ2-1 15 TRBV5-1 NA CASEMAQGVSNEQFF
TRBJ2-5 16 TRBV28 TRBD1 CASSTPKGQGQETQYF
TRBJ2-7 16 TRBV5-1 NA CASSAATGGVSYEQYF
TRBJ1-1 13 TRBV12-3/TRBV12-4 NA CASEAFSNTEAFF
TRBJ2-2 15 TRBV2 TRBD2 CASNVGLAGGGELFF
TRBJ1-4 18 TRBV1 NA CTSSQGSKIQEGREKLFF
TRBJ2-5 15 TRBV13 TRBD2 CASSREAGGQETQYF
TRBJ2-5 18 TRBV7-6 TRBD2 CASSLLGRTSGRVETQYF
TRBJ2-1 12 TRBV9 NA CASRGGDNEQFF